The 21 T cell receptor beta chains presented below share a single source sample, sequenced in a study of control samples from healthy donors and cancer patients. Profiling relied on immunoSEQ multiplex PCR, and the TCRdb table lists in-frame clones only, not all of them. This table has fewer than 130,000 clones, roughly 90% appearing once. What was sequenced was PBMCs. These receptor sequences come from a woman aged 55-70 years with lung cancer.

V and J are TRBV7-3 and TRBJ1-3; D is uncertain. Between the trimmed V and J ends, which lost 2 bases and 0 bases, there was a span of 11 bases. The CDR3 is 16 amino acids. Per the germline V gene, CDR1 is SGHTA and CDR2 is FQGTGA. This CDR3 is CASSLEASNSGNTIYF. The CDR3 nucleotides are TGTGCCAGCAGCTTAGAGGCCAGCAACTCTGGAAACACCATATATTTT.

This clone was observed once. V usage is TRBV5-1 and J usage is TRBJ1-1, with D unresolved. Trimming cost V 0 bases and J 0 bases, with 6 bases left between them. The CDR3 runs to 14 residues. Germline loops: CDR1 SGHRS, CDR2 YFSETQ. The CDR3 DNA reads TGCGCCAGCAGCTTGGACTGGGTGAACACTGAAGCTTTCTTT. This encodes CASSLDWVNTEAFF. Looking up the rest from reference TRBV5-1 and TRBJ1-1 gives the full variable domain: KAGVTQTPRYLIKTRGQQVTLSCSPISGHRSVSWYQQTPGQGLQFLFEYFSETQRNKGNFPGRFSGRQFSNSRSEMNVSTLELGDSALYLCASSLDWVNTEAFFGQGTRLTVV.

The rearrangement uses TRBV27 and TRBJ1-1; unclear D gene. CDR1 and CDR2 from the germline V gene are MNHEY and SMNVEV (reference sequence). There are 14 residues in the CDR3. V was trimmed by 2 bases and J by 3 bases, leaving 10 bases between them. CDR3 loop: CASSLAGSYTEAFF. CDR3 nucleotides: TGTGCCAGCAGTTTAGCAGGATCGTACACTGAAGCTTTCTTT.

This clone was seen many times. The chain carries TRBV10-3 and TRBJ1-2; 7 bases agree with TRBD1. Germline CDR1 and CDR2: ENHRY and SYGVKD. The junction had 8 bases not matched to a gene; V was cut back by 7 bases and J by 0 bases. The CDR3 totals 15 residues. The CDR3 spells CAINTGDPANYGYTF. CDR3 nucleotide sequence: TGTGCCATCAATACAGGGGACCCAGCTAACTATGGCTACACCTTC.

J is TRBJ1-2 and V is TRBV5-1; tentatively, D is TRBD1 (5 bases). There are 14 residues in the CDR3. V lost 1 base to trimming and J lost 0 bases, with 7 bases between them. In germline, CDR1 is SGHRS, CDR2 YFSETQ. The CDR3 DNA follows: TGCGCCAGCAGCTTGACGACAGCTAACTATGGCTACACCTTC. It yields the protein CASSLTTANYGYTF. Filled out from reference TRBV5-1 and TRBJ1-2, the complete variable domain reads KAGVTQTPRYLIKTRGQQVTLSCSPISGHRSVSWYQQTPGQGLQFLFEYFSETQRNKGNFPGRFSGRQFSNSRSEMNVSTLELGDSALYLCASSLTTANYGYTFGSGTRLTVV.

The V call is TRBV6-1, the J call TRBJ2-3; D may correspond to TRBD1 or TRBD2 (5 bases each). CDR3 size: 18 residues. V dropped 0 bases and J dropped 2 bases, with 18 bases sitting between them. CDR1 MNHNS and CDR2 SASEGT come from the germline V gene. This CDR3 reads CASSEAAGARSPTDTQYF. The CDR3 nucleotides read TGTGCCAGCAGTGAAGCGGCCGGGGCACGGAGTCCCACAGATACGCAGTATTTT.

The genes are TRBV9 and TRBJ2-3; D unresolved. The ends were cut back, 4 bases at V and 6 bases at J, with 12 bases in the middle. The CDR3 covers 13 residues. Per germline, CDR1 SGDLS and CDR2 YYNGEE. CDR3 loop: CASSSRAGDTQYF. CDR3 bases: TGTGCCAGCAGCAGTCGGGCCGGGGATACGCAGTATTTT. Full variable domain (rest looked up from reference TRBV9 and TRBJ2-3): DSGVTQTPKHLITATGQRVTLRCSPRSGDLSVYWYQQSLDQGLQFLIQYYNGEERAKGNILERFSAQQFPDLHSELNLSSLELGDSALYFCASSSRAGDTQYFGPGTRLTVL.

The rearrangement uses TRBV7-2 and TRBJ2-7; either TRBD1 or TRBD2 may supply D (6 bases each). Germline V gene sequence: CDR1 SGHTA, CDR2 FQGNSA. Trimming stripped 1 base from V and 0 bases from J, with 10 bases between. The CDR3 sequence is 15 residues long. The CDR3 bases are TGTGCCAGCAGCTTAGGAGGGGGGTTCTCCTACGAGCAGTACTTC. Protein product: CASSLGGGFSYEQYF.

This clone was seen once. One end of the junction varies from germline; a read error may be responsible. The V gene is TRBV18, the J gene TRBJ2-2; D is perhaps TRBD2 (6 bases). Germline loops: CDR1 KGHSH, CDR2 LQKENI. The CDR3 has 15 residues. In nucleotides, the CDR3 is TGTGCCAGCCCACCACCGTCGGGGGACACCGGGGAGCTGTTTTTT. Encoded protein: CASPPPSGDTGELFF.

This clone was detected only a few times. The chain carries TRBV7-6 and TRBJ2-1, with 11 bases aligning to TRBD2. This CDR3 spans 16 amino acids. CDR1 and CDR2 (germline): SGHVS, FNYEAQ. J gave up 5 bases and V 1 base, and 4 bases lay outside the gene matches. Here the CDR3 reads CASSLEVAGGDNEQFF. For the CDR3, the DNA is TGTGCCAGCAGCTTAGAAGTAGCGGGAGGGGACAATGAGCAGTTCTTC. Supplemented by reference TRBV7-6 and TRBJ2-1, the full variable domain reads GAGVSQSPRYKVTKRGQDVALRCDPISGHVSLYWYRQALGQGPEFLTYFNYEAQQDKSGLPNDRFSAERPEGSISTLTIQRTEQRDSAMYRCASSLEVAGGDNEQFFGPGTRLTVL.

Worth noting for this clone: A read error may explain this, as a much larger clone is one base away. The V call is TRBV2, the J call TRBJ2-6; D gene uncertain. Germline V gene sequence: CDR1 SNHLY, CDR2 FYNNEI. Between the trimmed V and J ends, which lost 5 bases and 0 bases, there was a span of 5 bases. The CDR3 length is 14 residues. The CDR3 DNA reads TGTGCCAGCAGTTTGGACTCTGGGGCCAACGTCCTGACTTTC. It yields the protein CASSLDSGANVLTF.

This chain joins TRBV3-1 (or the pseudogene TRBV3-2) and TRBJ2-5, with no clear D. This CDR3 contains 14 residues. Germline loops: CDR1 LGHDT, CDR2 YNNKEL (reference sequence). In DNA, the CDR3 is TGTACGCAGTCCCGGGTGAGACGCCAAGAGACCCAGTACTTC. It is translated as CTQSRVRRQETQYF.

This chain connects TRBV6-5 to TRBJ2-7; D is undetermined. The V gene lost 8 bases and the J gene lost 2 bases, with 10 bases spanning the gap. Germline V gives CDR1 MNHEY, CDR2 SVGAGI. The CDR3 contains 12 residues. CDR3 sequence: CASSRQTYEQYF. In nucleotides, the CDR3 is TGTGCCAGCTCACGACAAACCTACGAGCAGTACTTC.

V usage is TRBV24-1 and J usage is TRBJ1-1; D remains unclear. Germline lookup yields CDR1 KGHDR and CDR2 SFDVKD. The CDR3 is 12 residues long. The V end lost 4 bases, the J end lost 3 bases, and 5 bases lay between the germline ends. CDR3 nucleotide sequence: TGTGCCACCAGTGACCGAGACACTGAAGCTTTCTTT. Its protein is CATSDRDTEAFF.

The J gene is TRBJ2-2, the V gene TRBV5-1, with D maybe TRBD1 (6 bases). The V gene lost 4 bases and the J gene lost 4 bases, with 17 bases spanning the gap. This CDR3 is built from 16 residues. CDR1 is SGHRS, CDR2 YFSETQ, per germline. CDR3 in DNA: TGCGCCAGCAGCCCTGCAGGGACAACTTCCACCGGGGAGCTGTTTTTT. Its protein product is CASSPAGTTSTGELFF.

The chain recombines TRBV5-5 with TRBJ2-7; D perhaps matches TRBD1 (6 bases). Per germline, CDR1 SGHKS and CDR2 YYEKEE (reference sequence). V lost 2 bases to trimming and J lost 5 bases, with 17 bases between them. The CDR3 is 15 amino acids. The CDR3 spells CASSLIIQGLHEQYF. The CDR3 region has the DNA TGTGCCAGCAGCTTAATAATTCAGGGGCTTCACGAGCAGTACTTC.

CDR3 in DNA: TGTGCCAGCAGTGCCCTTGGACGGAACTTCTATAATTCACCCCTCCACTTT. It translates to CASSALGRNFYNSPLHF. V is TRBV6-1 and J is TRBJ1-6, with D unclear. Germline V CDR1 and CDR2: MNHNS, SASEGT. The CDR3 loop spans 17 amino acids. With 4 bases removed from V and 3 bases from J, the gap between germline ends came to 16 bases.

The chain is built from TRBV7-9 and TRBJ2-7; no clear D gene. The CDR3 contains 12 residues. Germline CDR1 SEHNR, CDR2 FQNEAQ (reference sequence). V lost 5 bases and J lost 6, with 11 bases in between. CDR3 sequence reads: CASSADFGEQYF. The CDR3, as DNA: TGTGCCAGCAGCGCCGACTTCGGCGAGCAGTACTTC.

CDR3 loop: CASSPAGYIATGELFF. CDR3 bases: TGTGCCAGCAGCCCGGCAGGGTATATAGCCACCGGGGAGCTGTTTTTT. The chain has TRBV7-3 and TRBJ2-2; perhaps TRBD1 as D (5 bases). The CDR3 has 16 amino acids. Looked up from germline, CDR1 is SGHTA and CDR2 is FQGTGA. Deletions cut 5 bases from V and 4 bases from J, with 17 bases between.

This clone was found a few times. The chain recombines TRBV2 with TRBJ1-6; D is unclear. The V gene's germline CDR1 is SNHLY and CDR2 FYNNEI. This CDR3 spans 16 amino acids. V was shortened by 6 bases and J by 0 bases, with 12 bases between the two germline ends. The CDR3 is CASRRAVSSYNSPLHF. The CDR3 DNA reads as TGTGCCAGCAGACGAGCAGTTAGCTCCTATAATTCACCCCTCCACTTT.

The chain uses TRBV28 and TRBJ1-5; 11 nucleotides agree with TRBD1. The germline gives CDR1 MDHEN, CDR2 SYDVKM. V lost 3 bases, J lost 4 bases, and 11 bases stayed unmatched. The CDR3 sequence is 18 residues long. CDR3: CASSFPTQGTGGNQPQHF. The DNA of the CDR3 is TGTGCCAGCAGTTTCCCTACCCAAGGGACAGGGGGGAATCAGCCCCAGCATTTT.